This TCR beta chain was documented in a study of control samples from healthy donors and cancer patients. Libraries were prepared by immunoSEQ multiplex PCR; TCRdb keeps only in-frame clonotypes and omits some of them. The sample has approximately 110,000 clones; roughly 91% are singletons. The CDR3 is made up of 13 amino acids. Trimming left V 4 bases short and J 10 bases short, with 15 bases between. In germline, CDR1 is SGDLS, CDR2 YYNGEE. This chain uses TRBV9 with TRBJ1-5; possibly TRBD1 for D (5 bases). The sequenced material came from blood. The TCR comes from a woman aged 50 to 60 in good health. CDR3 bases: TGTGCCAGCAGCCCAGGGACCGAAAGCCCCCAGCATTTT. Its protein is CASSPGTESPQHF.